This T cell receptor beta chain appears in the sequencing data of a study of T cell responses to AZD1222 COVID-19 vaccine. Produced via immunoSEQ multiplex PCR; TCRdb's table is partial and in-frame only. There are roughly 180,000 clones in the sample; 80% to 90% occur only once, and about 6.9% lies in the top ten. V was shortened by 0 bases and J by 1 base, with 7 bases between the two germline ends. CDR1 is SGHAT, CDR2 FQNNGV, per germline. CDR3 length equals 15 residues. This TCR was recovered from an adult in good health. The chain combines TRBV11-2 with TRBJ1-5; D remains unclear. This specimen was peripheral blood, taken on day 0 of AZD1222 vaccination. CDR3 sequence (DNA): TGTGCCAGCAGCTTAGACCTATCCAGCAATCAGCCCCAGCATTTT. It translates to CASSLDLSSNQPQHF.